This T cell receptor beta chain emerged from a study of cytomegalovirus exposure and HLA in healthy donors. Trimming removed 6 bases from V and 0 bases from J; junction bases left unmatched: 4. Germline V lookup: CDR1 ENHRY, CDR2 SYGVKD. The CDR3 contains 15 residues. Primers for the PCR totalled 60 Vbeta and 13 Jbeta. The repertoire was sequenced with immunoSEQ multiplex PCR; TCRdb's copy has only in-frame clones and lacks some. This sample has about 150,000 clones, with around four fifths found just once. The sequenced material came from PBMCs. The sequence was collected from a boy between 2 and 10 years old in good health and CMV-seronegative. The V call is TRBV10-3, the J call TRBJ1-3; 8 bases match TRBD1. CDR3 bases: TGTGCCATCAGATCCGACAGGGGCTCTGGAAACACCATATATTTT. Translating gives CAIRSDRGSGNTIYF.